This TCR beta chain was identified during a study of technical replicates of blood from a few donors. Data came from immunoSEQ multiplex PCR; TCRdb stores just in-frame clones and leaves some out. Among 80,000 to 95,000 clones listed, about 90% were seen once. CDR1 is SNHLY, CDR2 FYNNEI, per germline. The CDR3 extends over 12 amino acids. The chain carries TRBV2 and TRBJ2-1; 8 nucleotides match TRBD1. This clonotype was obtained from a human donor in good health. The specimen sequenced was T cells isolated from PBMCs. CDR3 residues: CVIHRGSFEQFF. The CDR3 DNA follows: TGTGTAATCCACAGGGGGTCCTTTGAGCAGTTCTTC.